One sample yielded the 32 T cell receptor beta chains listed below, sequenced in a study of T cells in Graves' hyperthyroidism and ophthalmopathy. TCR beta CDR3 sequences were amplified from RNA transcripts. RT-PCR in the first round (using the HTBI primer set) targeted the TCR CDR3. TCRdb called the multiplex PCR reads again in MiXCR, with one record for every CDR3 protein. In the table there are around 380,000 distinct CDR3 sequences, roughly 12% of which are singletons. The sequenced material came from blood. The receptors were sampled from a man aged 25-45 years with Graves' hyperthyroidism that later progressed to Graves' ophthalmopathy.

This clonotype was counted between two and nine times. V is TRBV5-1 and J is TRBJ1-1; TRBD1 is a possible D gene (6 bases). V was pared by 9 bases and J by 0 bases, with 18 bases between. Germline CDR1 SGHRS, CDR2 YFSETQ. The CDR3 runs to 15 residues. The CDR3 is CANPGGGRMNTEAFF. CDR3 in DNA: TGCGCCAACCCGGGGGGGGGGCGGATGAACACTGAAGCTTTCTTT. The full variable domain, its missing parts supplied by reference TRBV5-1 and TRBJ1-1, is KAGVTQTPRYLIKTRGQQVTLSCSPISGHRSVSWYQQTPGQGLQFLFEYFSETQRNKGNFPGRFSGRQFSNSRSEMNVSTLELGDSALYLCANPGGGRMNTEAFFGQGTRLTVV.

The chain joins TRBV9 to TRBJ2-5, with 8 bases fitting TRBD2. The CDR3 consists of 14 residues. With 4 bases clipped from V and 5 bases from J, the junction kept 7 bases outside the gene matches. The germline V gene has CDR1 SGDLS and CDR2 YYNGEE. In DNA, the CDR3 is TGTGCCAGCAGCCGGGAGGGGACCTGGGAGACCCAGTACTTC. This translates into CASSREGTWETQYF.

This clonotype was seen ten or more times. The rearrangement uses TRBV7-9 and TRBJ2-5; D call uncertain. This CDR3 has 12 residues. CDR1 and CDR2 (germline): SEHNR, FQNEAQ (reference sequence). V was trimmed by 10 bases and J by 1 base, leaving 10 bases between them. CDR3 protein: CATSRAQETQYF. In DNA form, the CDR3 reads TGTGCCACCTCTAGGGCCCAAGAGACCCAGTACTTC.

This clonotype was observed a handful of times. Written as DNA, the CDR3 is TGTGCCAGCAGCTTAGCGGGGGGGCCTAAGACCCAGTACTTC. This translates into CASSLAGGPKTQYF. The chain uses TRBV11-2 and TRBJ2-5; 8 nucleotides agree with TRBD2. The CDR3 sequence is 14 residues long. Trimming cost V 1 base and J 6 bases; bases outside gene matches: 4. Germline loops: CDR1 SGHAT, CDR2 FQNNGV.

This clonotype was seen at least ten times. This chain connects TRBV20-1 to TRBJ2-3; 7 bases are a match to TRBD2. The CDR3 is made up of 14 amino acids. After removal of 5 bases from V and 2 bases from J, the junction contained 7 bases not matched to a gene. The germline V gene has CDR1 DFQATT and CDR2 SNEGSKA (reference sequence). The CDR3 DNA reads TGCAGTGCTGAAGCGGGGCCCCTCACAGATACGCAGTATTTT. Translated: CSAEAGPLTDTQYF.

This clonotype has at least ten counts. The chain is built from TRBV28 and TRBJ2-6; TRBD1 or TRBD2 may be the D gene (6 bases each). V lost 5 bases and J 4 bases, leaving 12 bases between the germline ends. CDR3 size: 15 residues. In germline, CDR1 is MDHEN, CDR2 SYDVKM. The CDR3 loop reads CASSPRGVGANVLTF. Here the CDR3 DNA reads TGTGCCAGCAGTCCTAGGGGGGTCGGGGCCAACGTCCTGACTTTC.

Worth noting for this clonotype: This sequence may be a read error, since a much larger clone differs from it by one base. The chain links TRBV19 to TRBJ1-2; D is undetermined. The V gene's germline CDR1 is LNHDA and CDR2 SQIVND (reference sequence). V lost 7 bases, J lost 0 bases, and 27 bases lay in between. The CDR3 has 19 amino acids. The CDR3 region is CASNGRFYQIDHPNYGYTF. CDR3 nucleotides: TGTGCCAGTAACGGCAGATTCTACCAGATTGACCACCCTAACTATGGCTACACCTTC.

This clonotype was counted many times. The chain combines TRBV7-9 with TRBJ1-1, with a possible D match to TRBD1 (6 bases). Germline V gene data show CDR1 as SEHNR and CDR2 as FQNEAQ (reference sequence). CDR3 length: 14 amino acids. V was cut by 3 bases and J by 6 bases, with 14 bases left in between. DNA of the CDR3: TGTGCCAGCAGCTTTGACAGGCGGGGCGCTGAAGCTTTCTTT. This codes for CASSFDRRGAEAFF.

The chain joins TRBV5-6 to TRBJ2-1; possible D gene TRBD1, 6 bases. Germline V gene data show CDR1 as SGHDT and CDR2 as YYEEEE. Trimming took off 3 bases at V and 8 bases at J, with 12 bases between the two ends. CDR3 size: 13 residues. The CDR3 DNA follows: TGTGCCAGCAGCTCAATACAGGGTGATGAGCAGTTCTTC. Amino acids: CASSSIQGDEQFF.

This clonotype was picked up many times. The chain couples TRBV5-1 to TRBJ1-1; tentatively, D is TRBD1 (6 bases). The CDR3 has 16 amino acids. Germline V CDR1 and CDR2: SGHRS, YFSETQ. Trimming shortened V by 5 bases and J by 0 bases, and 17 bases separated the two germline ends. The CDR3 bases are TGCGCCAGCAGTTACGATTGGGGGCGCGTGAACACTGAAGCTTTCTTT. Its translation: CASSYDWGRVNTEAFF.

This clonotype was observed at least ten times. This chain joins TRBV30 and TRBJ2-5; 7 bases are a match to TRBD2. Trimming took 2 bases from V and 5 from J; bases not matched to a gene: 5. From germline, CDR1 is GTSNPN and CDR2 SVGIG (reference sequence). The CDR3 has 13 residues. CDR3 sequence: CAWSFSAGETQYF. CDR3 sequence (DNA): TGTGCCTGGAGTTTCTCAGCGGGGGAGACCCAGTACTTC.

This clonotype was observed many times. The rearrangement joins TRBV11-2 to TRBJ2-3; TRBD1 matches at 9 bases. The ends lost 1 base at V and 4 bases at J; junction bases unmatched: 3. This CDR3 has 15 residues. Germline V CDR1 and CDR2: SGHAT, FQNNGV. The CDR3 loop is CASSLGDREADTQYF. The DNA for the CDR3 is TGTGCCAGCAGCTTAGGGGACAGGGAAGCAGATACGCAGTATTTT. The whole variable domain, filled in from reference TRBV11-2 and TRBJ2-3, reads EAGVAQSPRYKIIEKRQSVAFWCNPISGHATLYWYQQILGQGPKLLIQFQNNGVVDDSQLPKDRFSAERLKGVDSTLKIQPAKLEDSAVYLCASSLGDREADTQYFGPGTRLTVL.

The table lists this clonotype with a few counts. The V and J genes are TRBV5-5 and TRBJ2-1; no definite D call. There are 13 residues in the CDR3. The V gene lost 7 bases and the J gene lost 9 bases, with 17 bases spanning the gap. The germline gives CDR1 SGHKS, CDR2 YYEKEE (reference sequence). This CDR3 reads CASQTGISGEQFF. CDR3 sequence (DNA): TGTGCCAGCCAGACTGGGATTTCGGGTGAGCAGTTCTTC.

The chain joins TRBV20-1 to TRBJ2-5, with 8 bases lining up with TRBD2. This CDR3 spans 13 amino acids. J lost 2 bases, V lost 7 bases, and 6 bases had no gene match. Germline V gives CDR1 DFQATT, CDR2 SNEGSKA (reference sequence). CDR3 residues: CSVPVAGQETQYF. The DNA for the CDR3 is TGCAGTGTCCCGGTAGCGGGGCAAGAGACCCAGTACTTC.

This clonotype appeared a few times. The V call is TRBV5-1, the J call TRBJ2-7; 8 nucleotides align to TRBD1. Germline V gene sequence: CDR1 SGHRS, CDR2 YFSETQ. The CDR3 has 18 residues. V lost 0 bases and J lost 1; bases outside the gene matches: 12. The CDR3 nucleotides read TGCGCCAGCAGCTTGGCCCCGGGACAGGAGGTTTGGTCCTACGAGCAGTACTTC. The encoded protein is CASSLAPGQEVWSYEQYF. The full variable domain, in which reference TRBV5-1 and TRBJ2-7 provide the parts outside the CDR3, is KAGVTQTPRYLIKTRGQQVTLSCSPISGHRSVSWYQQTPGQGLQFLFEYFSETQRNKGNFPGRFSGRQFSNSRSEMNVSTLELGDSALYLCASSLAPGQEVWSYEQYFGPGTRLTVT.

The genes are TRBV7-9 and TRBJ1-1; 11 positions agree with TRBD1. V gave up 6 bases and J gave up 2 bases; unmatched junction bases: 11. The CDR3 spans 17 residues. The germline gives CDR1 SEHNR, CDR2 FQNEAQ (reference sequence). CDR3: CASRPRTGGHINTEAFF. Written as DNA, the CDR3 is TGTGCCAGCAGACCCAGGACAGGGGGCCATATAAACACTGAAGCTTTCTTT.

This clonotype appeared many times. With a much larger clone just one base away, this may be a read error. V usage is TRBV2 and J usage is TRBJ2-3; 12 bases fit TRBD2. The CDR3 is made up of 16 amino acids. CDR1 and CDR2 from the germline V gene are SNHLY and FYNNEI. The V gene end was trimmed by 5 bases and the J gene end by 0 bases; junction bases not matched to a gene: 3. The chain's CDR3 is CASSHGLAGSTDTQYF. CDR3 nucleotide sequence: TGTGCCAGCAGTCATGGACTAGCGGGGAGCACAGATACGCAGTATTTT.

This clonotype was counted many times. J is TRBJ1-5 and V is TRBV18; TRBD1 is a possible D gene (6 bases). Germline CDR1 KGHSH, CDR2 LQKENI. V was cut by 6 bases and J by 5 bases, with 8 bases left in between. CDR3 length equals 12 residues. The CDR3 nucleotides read TGTGCCAGCTCGGACAGTCATCAGCCCCAGCATTTT. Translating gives CASSDSHQPQHF.

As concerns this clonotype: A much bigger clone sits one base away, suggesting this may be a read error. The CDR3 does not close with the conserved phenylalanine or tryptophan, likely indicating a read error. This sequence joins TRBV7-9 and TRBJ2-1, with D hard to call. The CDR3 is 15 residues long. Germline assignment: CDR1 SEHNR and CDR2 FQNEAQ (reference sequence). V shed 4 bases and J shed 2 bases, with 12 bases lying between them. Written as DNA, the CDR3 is TGTGCCAGCAGCTCCACCTCAGGCGCCTACAATGAGCAGTTCCTC. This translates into CASSSTSGAYNEQFL.

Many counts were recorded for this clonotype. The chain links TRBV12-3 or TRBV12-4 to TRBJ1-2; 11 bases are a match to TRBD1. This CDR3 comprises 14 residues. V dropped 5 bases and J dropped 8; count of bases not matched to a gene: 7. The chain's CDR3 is CASSHPGQGGGYTF. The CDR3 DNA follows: TGTGCCAGCAGTCACCCGGGACAGGGGGGAGGCTACACCTTC.

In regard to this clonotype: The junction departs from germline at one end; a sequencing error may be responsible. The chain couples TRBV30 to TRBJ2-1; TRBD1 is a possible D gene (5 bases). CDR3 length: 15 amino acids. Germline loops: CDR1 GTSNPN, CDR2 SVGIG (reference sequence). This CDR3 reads CAWSRWGSSDNEQFF. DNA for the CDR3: TGTGCCTGGAGTAGGTGGGGCAGCTCCGACAATGAGCAGTTCTTC. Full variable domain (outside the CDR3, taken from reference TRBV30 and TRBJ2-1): SQTIHQWPATLVQPVGSPLSLECTVEGTSNPNLYWYRQAAGRGLQLLFYSVGIGQISSEVPQNLSASRPQDRQFILSSKKLLLSDSGFYLCAWSRWGSSDNEQFFGPGTRLTVL.

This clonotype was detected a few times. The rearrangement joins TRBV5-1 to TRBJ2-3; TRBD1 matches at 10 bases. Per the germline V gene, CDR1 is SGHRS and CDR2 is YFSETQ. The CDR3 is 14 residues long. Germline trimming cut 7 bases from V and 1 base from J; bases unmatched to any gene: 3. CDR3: CASVGTGGTDTQYF. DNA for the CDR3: TGCGCCAGCGTAGGGACAGGGGGCACAGATACGCAGTATTTT.

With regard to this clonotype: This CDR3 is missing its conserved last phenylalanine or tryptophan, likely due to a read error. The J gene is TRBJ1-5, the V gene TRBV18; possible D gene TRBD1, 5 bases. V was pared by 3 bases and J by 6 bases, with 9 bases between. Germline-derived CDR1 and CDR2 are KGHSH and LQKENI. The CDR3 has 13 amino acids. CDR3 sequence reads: CASSPQGGQPQHV. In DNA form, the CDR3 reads TGTGCCAGCTCACCCCAGGGAGGTCAGCCCCAGCATGTT.

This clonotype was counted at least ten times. CDR3 sequence: CASSGGVRDWETQYF. The CDR3 nucleotides read TGTGCCAGCAGCGGCGGAGTGAGGGATTGGGAGACCCAGTACTTC. The chain carries TRBV9 and TRBJ2-5, with D perhaps matching TRBD2 (5 bases). In germline, CDR1 is SGDLS, CDR2 YYNGEE. V lost 3 bases and J lost 5, with 17 bases in between. This CDR3 region has 15 residues. The full variable domain, its missing parts supplied by reference TRBV9 and TRBJ2-5, is DSGVTQTPKHLITATGQRVTLRCSPRSGDLSVYWYQQSLDQGLQFLIQYYNGEERAKGNILERFSAQQFPDLHSELNLSSLELGDSALYFCASSGGVRDWETQYFGPGTRLLVL.

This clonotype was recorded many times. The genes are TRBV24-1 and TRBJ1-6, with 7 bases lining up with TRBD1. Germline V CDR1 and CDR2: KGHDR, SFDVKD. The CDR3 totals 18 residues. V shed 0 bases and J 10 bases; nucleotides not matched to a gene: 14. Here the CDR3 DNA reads TGTGCCACCAGTGATTTGCTATGGCAGGACAGGACTGGGTCACCCCTCCACTTT. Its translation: CATSDLLWQDRTGSPLHF.

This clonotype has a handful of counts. The CDR3 is CASSERPDTQYF. The CDR3 DNA reads TGCGCCAGCAGTGAGAGGCCAGATACGCAGTATTTT. The chain combines TRBV10-1 with TRBJ2-3; no firm D call. The CDR3 has 12 residues. Germline V gene lookup returns CDR1 WNHNN and CDR2 SYGVQD (reference sequence). V dropped 2 bases and J dropped 4 bases, with 4 bases sitting between them.

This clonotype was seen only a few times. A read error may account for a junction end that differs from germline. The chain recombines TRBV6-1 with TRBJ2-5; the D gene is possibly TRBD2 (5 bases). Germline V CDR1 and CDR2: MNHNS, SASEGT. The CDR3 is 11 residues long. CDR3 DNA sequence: TGTGCCAGCAGGCTAGGACTTCTCAATGACTTC. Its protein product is CASRLGLLNDF.

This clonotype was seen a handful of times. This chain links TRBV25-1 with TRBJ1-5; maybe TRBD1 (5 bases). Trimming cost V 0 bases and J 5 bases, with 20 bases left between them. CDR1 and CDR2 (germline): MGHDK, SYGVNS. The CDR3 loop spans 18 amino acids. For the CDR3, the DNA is TGTGCCAGCAGTGAATATGCGAGCCGGGGGGAATCGGATCAGCCCCAGCATTTT. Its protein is CASSEYASRGESDQPQHF. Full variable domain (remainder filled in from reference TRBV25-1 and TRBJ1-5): EADIYQTPRYLVIGTGKKITLECSQTMGHDKMYWYQQDPGMELHLIHYSYGVNSTEKGDLSSESTVSRIRTEHFPLTLESARPSHTSQYLCASSEYASRGESDQPQHFGDGTRLSIL.

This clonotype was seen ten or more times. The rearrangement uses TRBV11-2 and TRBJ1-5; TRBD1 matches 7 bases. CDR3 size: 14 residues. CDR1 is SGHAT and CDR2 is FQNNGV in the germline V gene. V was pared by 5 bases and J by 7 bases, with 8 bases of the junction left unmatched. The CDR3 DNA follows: TGTGCCAGCAGCCCAGACAGGGTAGAACAGCCCCAGCATTTT. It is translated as CASSPDRVEQPQHF. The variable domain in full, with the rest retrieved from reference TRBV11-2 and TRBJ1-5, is EAGVAQSPRYKIIEKRQSVAFWCNPISGHATLYWYQQILGQGPKLLIQFQNNGVVDDSQLPKDRFSAERLKGVDSTLKIQPAKLEDSAVYLCASSPDRVEQPQHFGDGTRLSIL.

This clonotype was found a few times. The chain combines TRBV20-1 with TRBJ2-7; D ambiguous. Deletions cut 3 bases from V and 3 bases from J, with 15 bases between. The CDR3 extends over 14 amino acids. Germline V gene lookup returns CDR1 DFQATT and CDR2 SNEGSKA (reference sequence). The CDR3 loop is CSASSVAALYEQYF. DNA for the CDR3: TGCAGTGCTAGTTCCGTGGCAGCCCTCTACGAGCAGTACTTC.

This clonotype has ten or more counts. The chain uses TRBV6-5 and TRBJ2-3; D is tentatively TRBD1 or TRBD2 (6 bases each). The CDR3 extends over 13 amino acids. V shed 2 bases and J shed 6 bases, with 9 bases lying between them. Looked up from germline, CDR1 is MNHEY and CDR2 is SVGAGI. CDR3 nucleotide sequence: TGTGCCAGCAGTTACCGGGGGCGGGATACGCAGTATTTT. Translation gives CASSYRGRDTQYF.

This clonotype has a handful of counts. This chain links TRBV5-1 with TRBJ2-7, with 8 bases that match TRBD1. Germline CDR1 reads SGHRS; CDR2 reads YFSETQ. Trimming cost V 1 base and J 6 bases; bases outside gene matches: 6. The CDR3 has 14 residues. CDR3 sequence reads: CASSLSDRGIEQYF. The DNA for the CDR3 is TGCGCCAGCAGCTTGTCCGACAGGGGTATCGAGCAGTACTTC.